The 16 T cell receptor beta chains listed next were all sequenced from one sample in a study of blood T cells in healthy people across ages. Next came a second PCR, run for about 7 to 12 cycles, which used a sample-barcoded 5' primer along with a J-beta primer mix. MiXCR, applied by TCRdb to the 5' RACE reads, yields one record per CDR3 protein. The data hold 950,000 to 1,200,000 distinct CDR3 sequences, with more than 30% observed a single time. The sample taken for sequencing was blood. The receptors were sampled from a man aged 18-30 years in good health.

This clonotype occurred a few times. The chain couples TRBV4-2 to TRBJ1-5; no definite D call. This CDR3 region has 15 residues. Trimming left V 1 base short and J 7 bases short, with 14 bases between. CDR1 and CDR2 from the germline V gene are LGHNA and YNFKEQ. The CDR3 sequence: CASSQVGERAQPQHF. The DNA for the CDR3 is TGTGCCAGCAGCCAAGTAGGAGAAAGGGCCCAGCCCCAGCATTTT.

Comment on this clonotype: One base away lies a much larger clone, so this may be a sequencing read error. V is TRBV29-1 and J is TRBJ1-1, with D uncertain. V lost 7 bases and J 7 bases, leaving 10 bases between the germline ends. This CDR3 comprises 10 residues. Germline CDR1 SQVTM, CDR2 ANQGSEA. The CDR3 sequence is CSAGYHEAFF. In DNA form, the CDR3 reads TGCAGCGCGGGCTACCATGAAGCTTTCTTT.

V is TRBV5-1 and J is TRBJ2-1; D is undetermined. Germline values: CDR1 SGHRS, CDR2 YFSETQ. This CDR3 has 14 amino acids. The ends were cut back, 5 bases at V and 3 bases at J, with 12 bases in the middle. The CDR3 loop reads CASSRETNYNEQFF. CDR3 bases: TGCGCCAGCAGTAGAGAAACCAACTACAATGAGCAGTTCTTC. Supplemented by reference TRBV5-1 and TRBJ2-1, the full variable domain reads KAGVTQTPRYLIKTRGQQVTLSCSPISGHRSVSWYQQTPGQGLQFLFEYFSETQRNKGNFPGRFSGRQFSNSRSEMNVSTLELGDSALYLCASSRETNYNEQFFGPGTRLTVL.

The V and J genes are TRBV25-1 and TRBJ1-5; perhaps TRBD1 as D (6 bases). Trimming took off 1 base at V and 4 bases at J, with 8 bases between the two ends. The germline gives CDR1 MGHDK, CDR2 SYGVNS. CDR3 length: 14 amino acids. CDR3 sequence reads: CASSELGGNQPQHF. Here the CDR3 DNA reads TGTGCCAGCAGTGAATTAGGGGGAAATCAGCCCCAGCATTTT.

The chain has TRBV7-9 and TRBJ2-3; TRBD1 matches 7 bases. The CDR3 contains 15 residues. Germline V lookup: CDR1 SEHNR, CDR2 FQNEAQ (reference sequence). The V gene end was trimmed by 1 base and the J gene end by 2 bases; junction bases not matched to a gene: 3. The CDR3 protein is CASSLVTGTTDTQYF. DNA of the CDR3: TGTGCCAGCAGCTTAGTGACAGGGACCACAGATACGCAGTATTTT.

This clonotype was detected only a few times. This sequence joins TRBV6-2 or TRBV6-3 and TRBJ2-5; possibly TRBD1 or TRBD2 for D (5 bases each). Looked up from germline, CDR1 is MNHEY and CDR2 is SVGEGT. CDR3 length: 14 amino acids. V lost 4 bases and J lost 11, with 20 bases in between. The DNA of the CDR3 is TGTGCCAGCAGTTTGTGGGACGGATACAATGAGCAGTACTTC. This sequence encodes CASSLWDGYNEQYF.

This clonotype has a count of ten or more. Relative to the germline gene, one junction end is altered; a read error may explain this. CDR3 sequence: CASSQDSANYGYTF. In DNA, the CDR3 is TGCGCCAGCAGCCAAGATTCGGCTAACTATGGCTACACCTTC. The gene calls are TRBV4-2 and TRBJ1-2; D gene unclear. Germline loops: CDR1 LGHNA, CDR2 YNFKEQ. The CDR3 runs 14 residues.

V gene TRBV4-2 combines with J gene TRBJ1-6; no clear D gene. V lost 0 bases and J lost 16, with 10 bases in between. The germline V gene encodes CDR1 LGHNA and CDR2 YNFKEQ. The CDR3 has 12 amino acids. CDR3 loop: CASSQEGQHLHF. CDR3 sequence (DNA): TGTGCCAGCAGCCAAGAAGGGCAGCATCTCCACTTT.

The rearrangement uses TRBV5-1 and TRBJ2-4, with a tentative D call TRBD2 (6 bases). The tail of the sequence fits TRBJ2-7 better, so the J call may be wrong. CDR3 length: 13 residues. In germline, CDR1 is SGHRS, CDR2 YFSETQ. The CDR3 is CASSGDLTYEQYF. CDR3 nucleotide sequence: TGCGCCAGCAGCGGGGACTTAACCTACGAGCAGTACTTC.

The chain has TRBV12-3 or TRBV12-4 and TRBJ1-1; D call uncertain. The CDR3 has 11 residues. Trimming stripped 5 bases from V and 6 bases from J, with 7 bases between. In DNA form, the CDR3 reads TGTGCCAGCAGTCTACACTCTGAAGCTTTCTTT. Its protein is CASSLHSEAFF.

This clonotype was recorded only once. The chain couples TRBV5-5 to TRBJ1-4; no clear D. CDR3 length: 15 residues. With 1 base removed from V and 6 bases from J, the gap between germline ends came to 13 bases. Germline V lookup: CDR1 SGHKS, CDR2 YYEKEE (reference sequence). The CDR3 DNA sequence: TGTGCCAGCAGCTTGCGCCGACTGAGTGATGAAAAACTGTTTTTT. Protein sequence: CASSLRRLSDEKLFF.

This chain links TRBV6-5 with TRBJ2-3; 7 bases line up with TRBD2. J gave up 4 bases and V 2 bases, and 12 bases lay outside the gene matches. The CDR3 consists of 17 residues. CDR1 is MNHEY and CDR2 is SVGAGI in the germline V gene. The CDR3 DNA follows: TGTGCCAGCAGTTACCCGGAGACTAGCTGGAGCGCAGATACGCAGTATTTT. Its translation is CASSYPETSWSADTQYF.

In this sample, this clonotype turned up many times. This chain connects TRBV20-1 to TRBJ2-7; 8 bases align to TRBD1. The V gene end was trimmed by 6 bases and the J gene end by 3 bases; junction bases not matched to a gene: 10. The length of the CDR3 is 14 residues. CDR1 and CDR2 from the germline V gene are DFQATT and SNEGSKA (reference sequence). The CDR3 DNA follows: TGCAGTGCCTATTCCGGGACAGGCTTCTACGAGCAGTACTTC. Translation gives CSAYSGTGFYEQYF.

The V gene is TRBV5-1, the J gene TRBJ1-1, with TRBD1 as a possible D gene (6 bases). Germline V gene data show CDR1 as SGHRS and CDR2 as YFSETQ. The CDR3 is made up of 17 amino acids. The V end lost 0 bases, the J end lost 8 bases, and 23 bases lay between the germline ends. The CDR3 DNA follows: TGCGCCAGCAGCTTGGGGGGCCACAGGGTGACCCAGACGGAAGCTTTCTTT. Its protein is CASSLGGHRVTQTEAFF.

This clonotype has only a few counts. The CDR3 nucleotides are TGTGCCAGCAGCACCCGACAGGGGCGCGGCTACACCTTC. This encodes CASSTRQGRGYTF. The V call is TRBV9, the J call TRBJ1-2, with 8 bases identical to TRBD1. The germline gives CDR1 SGDLS, CDR2 YYNGEE. CDR3 length: 13 residues. The ends lost 4 bases at V and 8 bases at J; junction bases unmatched: 7.

This chain uses TRBV10-3 with TRBJ1-1; no firm D call. CDR1 is ENHRY and CDR2 is SYGVKD in the germline V gene. This CDR3 comprises 15 residues. V dropped 6 bases and J dropped 1 base, with 15 bases sitting between them. CDR3 nucleotides: TGTGCCATCAGGACCTCTGCGGGGTCGAACACTGAAGCTTTCTTT. This translates into CAIRTSAGSNTEAFF.